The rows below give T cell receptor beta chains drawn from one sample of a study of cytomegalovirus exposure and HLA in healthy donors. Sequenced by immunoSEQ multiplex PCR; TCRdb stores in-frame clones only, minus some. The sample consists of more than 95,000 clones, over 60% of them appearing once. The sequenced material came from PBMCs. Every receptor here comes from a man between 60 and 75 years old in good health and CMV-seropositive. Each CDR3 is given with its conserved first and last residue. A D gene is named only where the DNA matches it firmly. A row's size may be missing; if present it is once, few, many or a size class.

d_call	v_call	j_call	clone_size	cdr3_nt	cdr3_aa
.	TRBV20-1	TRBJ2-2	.	TGCAGTGCCCAGGCCCAAACGGAGCTGTTTTTT	CSAQAQTELFF
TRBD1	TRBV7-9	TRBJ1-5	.	TGTGCCAGCAGCCTTGGGACAGGGCTCGGCAATCAGCCCCAGCATTTT	CASSLGTGLGNQPQHF
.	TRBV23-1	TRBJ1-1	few	TGCGCCAGCAGTCAATCCTGTCGGGGATTCTTGAACACTGAAGCTTTCTTT	CASSQSCRGFLNTEAFF
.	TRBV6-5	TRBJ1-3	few	TGTGCCAGCAGTTCGGGACTCCTTAGCTCTGGAAACACCATATATTTT	CASSSGLLSSGNTIYF
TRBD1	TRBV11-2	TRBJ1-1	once	TGTGCCAGCCTTGGGAAATGGGACAGGAACACTGAAGCTTTCTTT	CASLGKWDRNTEAFF
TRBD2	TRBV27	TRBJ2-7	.	TGTGCCAGCAGTTTACCTAGCGGGGGGCGTAACGAGCAGTACTTC	CASSLPSGGRNEQYF
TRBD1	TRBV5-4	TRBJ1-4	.	TGTGCCAGCAGCCGAGGACAGGGTAATGAAAAACTGTTTTTT	CASSRGQGNEKLFF
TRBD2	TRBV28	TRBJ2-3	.	TGTGCCAGCAGTTTAACTAGCGGAACAGATACGCAGTATTTT	CASSLTSGTDTQYF
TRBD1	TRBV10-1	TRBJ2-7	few	TGCGCCAGCAGAAGGGACAGGACCTCCTACGAGCAGTACTTC	CASRRDRTSYEQYF
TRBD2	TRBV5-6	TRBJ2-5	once	TGTGCCAGCAGCTTGGGGCGGGGGGGCCTGGAGACCCAGTACTTC	CASSLGRGGLETQYF
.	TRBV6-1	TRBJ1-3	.	TGTGCCAGCAGTATTGACCCGGGGATCGGAAACACCATATATTTT	CASSIDPGIGNTIYF
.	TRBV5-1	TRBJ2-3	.	TGCGCCAGCAGCTTGGGGGGCCACCTCACAGATACGCAGTATTTT	CASSLGGHLTDTQYF
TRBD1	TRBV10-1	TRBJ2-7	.	TGCGCCAGCAGTGAGTCCACAGGGGAAATCTACGAGCAGTACTTC	CASSESTGEIYEQYF
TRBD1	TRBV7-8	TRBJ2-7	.	TGTGCCAGCAGCTCCGACAGGGGCCGCCTCTACGAGCAGTACTTC	CASSSDRGRLYEQYF
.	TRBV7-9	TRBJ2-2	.	TGTGCCAGCAGCTCAGGGGCCGGGGAGCTGTTTTTT	CASSSGAGELFF
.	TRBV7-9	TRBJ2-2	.	TGTGCCAGCAGCGAGAAGAGGGCTGGCACCGGGGAGCTGTTTTTT	CASSEKRAGTGELFF
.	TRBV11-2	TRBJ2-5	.	TGTGCCAGCAGCTATGGACAGGGGAGGCCTAGCGGGGGAGAGACCCAGTACTTC	CASSYGQGRPSGGETQYF
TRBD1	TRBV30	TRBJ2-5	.	TGTGCCTGGGACAGGGGGCGTCCTAGCGGGCAAGAGACCCAGTACTTC	CAWDRGRPSGQETQYF
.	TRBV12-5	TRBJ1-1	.	TGTGCTAGTGGTTTGCCTCCTTCGAGAGGGATACTTCATGAAGCTTTCTTT	CASGLPPSRGILHEAFF
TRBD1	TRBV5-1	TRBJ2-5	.	TGCGCCAGCAGCTTACAGGGGGCCCAAGAGACCCAGTACTTC	CASSLQGAQETQYF
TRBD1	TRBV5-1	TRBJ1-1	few	TGCGCCAGCTCCCGGACAGGGGGCGTTTCGAACACTGAAGCTTTCTTT	CASSRTGGVSNTEAFF
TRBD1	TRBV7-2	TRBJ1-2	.	TGTGCCAGCAGCACGAGGGACAGGGGCCCCTACTATGGCTACACCTTC	CASSTRDRGPYYGYTF
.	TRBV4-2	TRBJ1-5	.	TGTGCCAGCAGCCAGGACTGGGGGCGCAATCAGCCCCAGCATTTT	CASSQDWGRNQPQHF
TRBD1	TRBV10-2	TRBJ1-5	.	TGCGCCAGCAGAGGGACAGGGGACCTCATTAGCAATCAGCCCCAGCATTTT	CASRGTGDLISNQPQHF
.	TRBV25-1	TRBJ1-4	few	TGTGCCAGCAGTGAACCCCTATCGAGGAAACTGTTTTTT	CASSEPLSRKLFF
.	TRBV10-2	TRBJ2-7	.	TGCGCCAGCAGTGAAAGTCCGGGATCCTACGAGCAGTACTTC	CASSESPGSYEQYF
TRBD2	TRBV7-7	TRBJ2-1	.	TGTGCCAGCAGCCCGGGACTAGCGGGACACAATGAGCAGTTCTTC	CASSPGLAGHNEQFF
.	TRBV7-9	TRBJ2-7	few	TGTTCCAGCAGCCCAGCCCAGGGCGACGAGCAGTACTTC	CSSSPAQGDEQYF
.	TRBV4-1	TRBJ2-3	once	TGCGCCAGCAGCCATATGGGGGGGCGGGGCACAGATACGCAGTATTTT	CASSHMGGRGTDTQYF
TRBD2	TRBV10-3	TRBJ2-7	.	TGTGCCATCAGTGACCGTGTCCGGGGGGACGAGCAGTACTTC	CAISDRVRGDEQYF
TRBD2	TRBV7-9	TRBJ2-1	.	TGTGCCAGCAGCTTAGAAACGGGGGGGGCAGGGAAGTTCTTC	CASSLETGGAGKFF
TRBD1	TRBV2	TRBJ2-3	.	TGTGCCAGCAGAACGGGACAGGGGATGGCAGATACGCAGTATTTT	CASRTGQGMADTQYF
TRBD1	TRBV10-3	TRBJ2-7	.	TGTGCCATCACTTCCGGGACAGTGGGCTCCTACGAGCAGTACTTC	CAITSGTVGSYEQYF